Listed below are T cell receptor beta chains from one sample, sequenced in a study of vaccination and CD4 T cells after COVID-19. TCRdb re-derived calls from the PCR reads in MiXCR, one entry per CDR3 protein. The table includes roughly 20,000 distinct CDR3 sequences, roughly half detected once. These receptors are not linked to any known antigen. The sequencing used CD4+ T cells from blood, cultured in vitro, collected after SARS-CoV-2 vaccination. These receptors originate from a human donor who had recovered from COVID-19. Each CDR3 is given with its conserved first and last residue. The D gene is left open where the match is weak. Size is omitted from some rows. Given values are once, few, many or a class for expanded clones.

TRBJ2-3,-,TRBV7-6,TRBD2,TGTGCCAGCAGCTTAGCTAGCGGGAGAGGCGGCACAGATACGCAGTATTTT,CASSLASGRGGTDTQYF
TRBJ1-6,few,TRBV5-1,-,TGCGCCAGCAGCTTGGACAGCAATTCACCCCTCCACTTT,CASSLDSNSPLHF
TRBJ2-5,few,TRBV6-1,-,TGTGCCAGTAAGGAGGGGGGCAGCGAGACCCAGTACTTC,CASKEGGSETQYF
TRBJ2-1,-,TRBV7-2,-,TGTGCCAGCAGCTACAAGAACGGGTGGGGGGCCGGAAACAATGAGCAGTTCTTC,CASSYKNGWGAGNNEQFF
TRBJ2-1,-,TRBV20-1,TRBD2,TGCAGTGCTAGAATTAGCGGGAGGCACGATGAGCAGTTCTTC,CSARISGRHDEQFF
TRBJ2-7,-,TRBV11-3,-,TGTGCCAGCAGCTTAACCGGGCTTTTCGGTCCAAACTCGGACGAGCAGTACTTC,CASSLTGLFGPNSDEQYF
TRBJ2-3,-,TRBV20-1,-,TGCAGTGCTATTGGCGGGAAGAGCACAGATACGCAGTATTTT,CSAIGGKSTDTQYF
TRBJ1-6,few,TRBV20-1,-,TGCAGTGCTAGAGAGTCGTCAGACAGTTCACCCCTCCACTTT,CSARESSDSSPLHF
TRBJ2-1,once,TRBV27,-,TGTGCCAGCAGCCAACCGGGCCACAACAATGAGCAGTTCTTC,CASSQPGHNNEQFF
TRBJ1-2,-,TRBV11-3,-,TGTGCCAGCAGCTTAGATCTGTCAGGGGTCGGCTACACCTTC,CASSLDLSGVGYTF
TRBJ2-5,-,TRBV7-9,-,TGTGCCAGCAGCTTAGTCGGCGAGACCCAGTACTTC,CASSLVGETQYF
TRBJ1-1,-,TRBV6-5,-,TGTGCCAGCAGTTACCCCGACGGGGGGCGTATGAACACTGAAGCTTTCTTT,CASSYPDGGRMNTEAFF
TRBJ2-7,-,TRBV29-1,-,TGCAGCTTCCGAGGGTCGGCCGAGCAGTACTTC,CSFRGSAEQYF
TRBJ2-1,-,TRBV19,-,TGTGCCAGTAGTCGCGGCGGTGAGCAGTTCTTC,CASSRGGEQFF
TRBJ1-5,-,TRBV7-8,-,TGTGCCAGCAGCTTAAGGGCGGGGAATAGCAATCAGCCCCAGCATTTT,CASSLRAGNSNQPQHF
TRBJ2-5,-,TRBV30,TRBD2,TGTGCCTGGAAGGGTAGCGGGGGGGCGGCGACCCAGTACTTC,CAWKGSGGAATQYF
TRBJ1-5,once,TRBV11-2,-,TGTGCCAGCAGCTTTGGGCAGGGGAGGAATCAGCCCCAGCATTTT,CASSFGQGRNQPQHF
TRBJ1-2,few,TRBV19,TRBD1,TGTGCCAGTAGTACTCCCGGGACAGGAGGAGGCTACACCTTC,CASSTPGTGGGYTF
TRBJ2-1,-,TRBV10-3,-,TGTGCCAGCAGTGAGTGGTTGGGGGGCCCCAGCTCCTACAATGAGCAGTTCTTC,CASSEWLGGPSSYNEQFF
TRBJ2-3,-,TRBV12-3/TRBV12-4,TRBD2,TGTGCCAGCAGTCCGGGAGGGAGCACAGATACGCAGTATTTT,CASSPGGSTDTQYF
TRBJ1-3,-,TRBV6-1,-,TGTGCCAGCAGAGGACCAGAGGGAAACACCATATATTTT,CASRGPEGNTIYF
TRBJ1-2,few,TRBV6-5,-,TGTGCCAGCAGTTACTCGGGGCAGAATGGCTACACCTTC,CASSYSGQNGYTF
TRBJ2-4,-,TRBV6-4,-,TGTGCCAGCAGTGACACCCTAGCCAAAAACATTCAGTACTTC,CASSDTLAKNIQYF
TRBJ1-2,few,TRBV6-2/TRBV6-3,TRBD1,TGTGCCAGCAGTGGACAGGCGATCTATGGCTACACCTTC,CASSGQAIYGYTF
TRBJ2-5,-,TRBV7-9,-,TGTGCCAGCAGCCCCGGGACGCTCCTCGGTGAGACCCAGTACTTC,CASSPGTLLGETQYF
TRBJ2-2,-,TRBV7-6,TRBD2,TGTGCCAGCAAGATTACAGGACTAGTAGCCACCGGGGAGCTGTTTTTT,CASKITGLVATGELFF
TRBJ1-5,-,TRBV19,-,TGTGCCAGTAGTATTGGACCCGAGCAGCCCCAGCATTTT,CASSIGPEQPQHF
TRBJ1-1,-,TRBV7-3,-,TGTGCCAGCAGCTTAACCGGGGGTGGGAACACTGAAGCTTTCTTT,CASSLTGGGNTEAFF
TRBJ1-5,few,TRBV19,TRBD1,TGTGCCAGTTCCCGGGACAGGGGGAATCAGCCCCAGCATTTT,CASSRDRGNQPQHF
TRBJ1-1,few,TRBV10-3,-,TGTGCCATCAGTGATAAAGAAGGGGGGGAAGCTTTCTTT,CAISDKEGGEAFF
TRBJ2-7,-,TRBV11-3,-,TGTGCCAGCAGCTCCAGAGGTTTCTCCTACGAGCAGTACTTC,CASSSRGFSYEQYF
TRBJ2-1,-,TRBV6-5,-,TGTGCCAGCAGTTACTTGGGACAAGGGCGATCCTACAATGAGCAGTTCTTC,CASSYLGQGRSYNEQFF
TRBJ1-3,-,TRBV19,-,TGTGCCAGCCAGCGACAGGCCTCTGGAAACACCATATATTTT,CASQRQASGNTIYF
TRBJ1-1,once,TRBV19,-,TGTGCCAGTACCGCCCGGGGGGACAAACGGGGCACTGAAGCTTTCTTT,CASTARGDKRGTEAFF
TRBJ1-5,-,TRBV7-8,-,TGTGCCAGCAGCAGGGGTAGCAATCAGCCCCAGCATTTT,CASSRGSNQPQHF
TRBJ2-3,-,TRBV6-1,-,TGTGCCAGCGGGCGGCCGACAGATACGCAGTATTTT,CASGRPTDTQYF
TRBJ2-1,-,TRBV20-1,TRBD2,TGCAGTGCAACGACTAGCGGGACGGCAAATCTGTTCTTC,CSATTSGTANLFF
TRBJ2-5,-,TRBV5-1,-,TGCGCCAGTTCCTTAGGCGGGACGCCTGGGGAGACCCAGTACTTC,CASSLGGTPGETQYF
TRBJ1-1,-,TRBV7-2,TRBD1,TGTGCCAGCAGCTTAGTAGGAGGGGGACAGGGGATGCGAGCTGAAGCTTTCTTT,CASSLVGGGQGMRAEAFF
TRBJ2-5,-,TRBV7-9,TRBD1,TGTGCCGGGGGATCCACAGGGGCCGTGGGAGAGACCCAGTACTTC,CAGGSTGAVGETQYF
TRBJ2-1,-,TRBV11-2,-,TGTGCCAGCAGCTTTGGTATCTCTCAACCCAATGAGCAGTTCTTC,CASSFGISQPNEQFF
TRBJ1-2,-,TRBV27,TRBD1,TGTGCCAGCAGTCATGACAGGGAGTATGGCTACACCTTC,CASSHDREYGYTF
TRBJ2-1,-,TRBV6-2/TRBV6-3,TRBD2,TGTGCCAGCAGTTACGTGACTAGCGGGATTAGTGAGCAGTTCTTC,CASSYVTSGISEQFF
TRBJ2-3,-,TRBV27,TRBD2,TGTGCCAGCAGTTCCCTGACTAGCGGGGGATCTGCAGATACGCAGTATTTT,CASSSLTSGGSADTQYF
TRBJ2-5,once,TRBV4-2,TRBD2,TGTGCCAGCAGCCAAGAAGGAACTAGCGGGGGCCACCAAGAGACCCAGTACTTC,CASSQEGTSGGHQETQYF
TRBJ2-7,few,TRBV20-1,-,TGCAGTGCTAGCCAGGGGCAACTCTACGAGCAGTACTTC,CSASQGQLYEQYF
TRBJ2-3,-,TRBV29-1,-,TGCAGCGTTGAGCCAGATACGCAGTATTTT,CSVEPDTQYF
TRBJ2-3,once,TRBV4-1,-,TGCGCCAGCAGCCAGGACCAATGGTATACGCAGTATTTT,CASSQDQWYTQYF
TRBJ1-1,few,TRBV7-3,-,TGTGCCAGCAGTCTTACTACATTCTCTGAAGCTTTCTTT,CASSLTTFSEAFF
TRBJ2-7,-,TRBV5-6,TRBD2,TGTGCCAGCAGCCGCACCGGACTAGCGGGAGCCTACGAGCAGTACTTC,CASSRTGLAGAYEQYF
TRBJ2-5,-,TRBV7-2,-,TGCGCCAGCAGCCAAGATACTAGCAAAGAGACCCAGTACTTC,CASSQDTSKETQYF
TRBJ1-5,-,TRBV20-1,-,TGCAGTGCTAGAGGTCTAGATCAGCCCCAGCATTTT,CSARGLDQPQHF